This T cell receptor (beta chain) appears in the sequencing data of a study of blood T cell repertoires in COVID-19. Recovered Cohort 3 donors showed two negative PCRs, clearance, or symptom resolution. The germline V and J ends were trimmed by 2 bases and 8 bases, with 16 bases remaining between them. CDR1 and CDR2 from the germline V gene are SGHDN and FVKESK. This CDR3 region has 15 residues. The protocol was immunoSEQ multiplex PCR, while the TCRdb copy is restricted to in-frame clones and leaves out a portion. The sample includes fewer than 200,000 clones, more than 75% of them seen just once. This TCR derives from a woman aged 45-60 years who had recovered from COVID-19. Sequences were obtained from PBMCs or T cells enriched from blood (not recorded which). This chain joins TRBV14 and TRBJ2-1; TRBD2 might be the D (6 bases). The CDR3 here is CASSQSAGKRDEQFF. The CDR3 DNA is TGTGCCAGCAGCCAATCGGCGGGAAAAAGAGATGAGCAGTTCTTC.